This entry concerns a single TCR beta chain. The antigen remains undetermined. The sorted-subset replicate PCRs were given about 200 ng DNA, which is 31,000 or so T cell genomes. Only in-frame clones appear in the TCRdb table, and some are missing; sequencing was by immunoSEQ multiplex PCR. The table shows 2 million to 2.5 million clones, with about 95% occurring only once. These data originate in a study of shared clonotypes between healthy human individuals. Study observations and caveats: Larger estimated richness was generally seen in naive subsets than in memory subsets. When compared with the clonotypes that were shared by all four sorted-subset donors, the non-shared clonotypes turned out to have lower generation probabilities. Researchers sampled only blood; tissue repertoires likely differ.

The germline gives CDR1 GTSNPN, CDR2 SVGIG (reference sequence). Trimming left V 3 bases short and J 8 bases short, with 8 bases between. CDR3 length equals 11 residues. It was CD45RO-negative cells, positively selected for CCR7, that made up naive CD8 cells, with terminally differentiated effector memory CD45RA+ cells excluded. Sequencing was performed on naive CD8+ T cells sorted from blood. The V and J genes are TRBV30 and TRBJ2-1, with D possibly called TRBD1 or TRBD2 (6 bases each). The sequence was obtained from a young man in good health. The CDR3 coding sequence is TGTGCCTGGAGAGGGGGGTATGAGCAGTTCTTC. Translated: CAWRGGYEQFF.